This T cell receptor (beta chain) was observed in a study of identifying expanded T cells in peripheral blood. The study's findings and limits: Clone count variance between approximately 2-week samples rose with total template count. Over about two and four weeks, about 17 and 20 clones changed, versus more than 1 between replicates.

TCRdb's table, derived via immunoSEQ multiplex PCR, lists solely in-frame clones and lacks some. The sample yields more than 95,000 clones, approximately 88% seen once. Germline V CDR1 and CDR2: SGHTA, FQGNSA. CDR3 length: 16 amino acids. After removal of 0 bases from V and 3 bases from J, the junction contained 4 bases not matched to a gene. In regard to this clone: The target antigen is unknown.

No infections or other immune events were documented during collection. What was sequenced was blood. The TCR originated in a person aged 18-70 years in good health. The chain is built from TRBV7-2 and TRBJ2-5; 10 bases line up with TRBD2. CDR3 bases: TGTGCCAGCAGCTTAGCCGCCGGACTAGCGGAAGAGACCCAGTACTTC. It encodes CASSLAAGLAEETQYF.